One sample yielded the 19 T cell receptor beta chains listed below, sequenced in a study of cytomegalovirus exposure and HLA in healthy donors (dated by TCRdb to the late 2010s). Library generation was performed with the immunoSEQ multiplex PCR assay. TCRdb took this table from immuneACCESS and kept in-frame rearrangements with V and J called. Such tables lack part of the clones; where checked against another copy, unresolved V genes explain under half of the gap, and the rest is unexplained. Recorded for this sample are around 130,000 clones; approximately 89% of them occurred a single time. Of the sample, 3% to 4% falls within the top ten clones. Sequenced material: PBMCs. Every receptor here comes from a man aged 25 to 40 in good health and CMV-seronegative.

The chain has TRBV27 and TRBJ1-2, with 8 positions matching TRBD1. The V gene end was trimmed by 2 bases and the J gene end by 7 bases; junction bases not matched to a gene: 3. This CDR3 has 13 amino acids. Per the germline V gene, CDR1 is MNHEY and CDR2 is SMNVEV (reference sequence). In nucleotides, the CDR3 is TGTGCCAGCAGTTTAAGCGGGACAGGTGGCTACACCTTC. This codes for CASSLSGTGGYTF.

This chain joins TRBV7-9 and TRBJ2-7; TRBD1 matches at 12 bases. The CDR3 spans 16 residues. After removal of 5 bases from V and 5 bases from J, the junction contained 10 bases not matched to a gene. The germline CDR1 and CDR2 sequences are SEHNR and FQNEAQ (reference sequence). The CDR3 sequence: CASSGRDRGLADEQYF. Here the CDR3 DNA reads TGTGCCAGCAGCGGCCGGGACAGGGGGCTTGCTGACGAGCAGTACTTC.

The gene calls are TRBV27 and TRBJ1-6; D is possibly TRBD1 (6 bases). This CDR3 contains 13 residues. Germline values: CDR1 MNHEY, CDR2 SMNVEV (reference sequence). Trimming pared 5 bases from V and 7 bases from J, leaving 9 bases between. CDR3 DNA sequence: TGTGCCAGCAGTGACAGGAGGAATTCACCCCTCCACTTT. Its translation is CASSDRRNSPLHF.

The chain couples TRBV29-1 to TRBJ2-1; 8 bases line up with TRBD2. The V gene end was trimmed by 8 bases and the J gene end by 1 base; junction bases not matched to a gene: 4. This CDR3 is built from 13 residues. Germline V gives CDR1 SQVTM, CDR2 ANQGSEA. The CDR3 here is CSSGGDSYNEQFF. The CDR3 nucleotides read TGCAGCTCGGGGGGGGATTCCTACAATGAGCAGTTCTTC.

The V call is TRBV4-1, the J call TRBJ2-1; 11 nucleotides line up with TRBD2. The CDR3 is 17 amino acids. The ends lost 1 base at V and 4 bases at J; junction bases unmatched: 6. Germline V gene lookup returns CDR1 MGHRA and CDR2 YSYEKL. CDR3 in DNA: TGCGCCAGCAGCCAAGTTCTAACTAGCGGGGGTTACAATGAGCAGTTCTTC. As protein: CASSQVLTSGGYNEQFF.

V usage is TRBV9 and J usage is TRBJ2-5; 10 bases match TRBD2. Losses at the gene ends were 7 bases for V and 4 bases for J; bases not matched to a gene: 7. This CDR3 spans 14 amino acids. The germline V gene has CDR1 SGDLS and CDR2 YYNGEE. Here the CDR3 reads CASAERGGGETQYF. CDR3 nucleotides: TGTGCCAGCGCCGAGCGGGGGGGAGGAGAGACCCAGTACTTC.

The V call is TRBV5-6, the J call TRBJ2-1; 9 nucleotides match TRBD2. Trimming at V came to 4 bases and at J to 7 bases, leaving 6 bases not matched to a gene. The germline V gene encodes CDR1 SGHDT and CDR2 YYEEEE. The CDR3 is 14 residues long. The CDR3 DNA reads as TGTGCCAGCAGCAGGGGACTAGCTGGGAATGAGCAGTTCTTC. Translating it yields CASSRGLAGNEQFF.

This chain links TRBV7-9 with TRBJ2-1; 7 bases line up with TRBD2. V shed 2 bases and J 4 bases; nucleotides not matched to a gene: 5. In germline, CDR1 is SEHNR, CDR2 FQNEAQ (reference sequence). CDR3 length: 15 amino acids. As DNA, the CDR3 is TGTGCCAGCAGCTTATCTGCGGGGGTTTACAATGAGCAGTTCTTC. As protein: CASSLSAGVYNEQFF.

The chain uses TRBV28 and TRBJ1-2; 8 bases align to TRBD1. CDR1 MDHEN and CDR2 SYDVKM come from the germline V gene. The CDR3 covers 17 residues. Trimming cost V 6 bases and J 0 bases; bases outside gene matches: 12. The CDR3 DNA follows: TGTGCCAGCAGCCCCTACCCAGGGGGCGCCCCTAACTATGGCTACACCTTC. It encodes CASSPYPGGAPNYGYTF.

The CDR3 loop reads CASSLVAENYGYTF. The DNA of the CDR3 is TGTGCCAGCAGCTTAGTTGCGGAAAACTATGGCTACACCTTC. The chain uses TRBV7-2 and TRBJ1-2; D gene uncertain. The CDR3 contains 14 residues. With 1 base removed from V and 2 bases from J, the gap between germline ends came to 8 bases. Looked up from germline, CDR1 is SGHTA and CDR2 is FQGNSA.

This chain uses TRBV7-3 with TRBJ2-1; unclear D gene. The ends were cut back, 5 bases at V and 6 bases at J, with 8 bases in the middle. This CDR3 region has 12 residues. Looked up from germline, CDR1 is SGHTA and CDR2 is FQGTGA. The CDR3: CASSKNSNEQFF. The CDR3 DNA reads as TGTGCCAGCAGCAAAAACTCCAATGAGCAGTTCTTC. The entire variable domain, with the rest obtained from reference TRBV7-3 and TRBJ2-1, is as follows: GAGVSQTPSNKVTEKGKYVELRCDPISGHTALYWYRQSLGQGPEFLIYFQGTGAADDSGLPNDRFFAVRPEGSVSTLKIQRTERGDSAVYLCASSKNSNEQFFGPGTRLTVL.

This chain uses TRBV19 with TRBJ1-2, with 8 bases identical to TRBD1. V lost 9 bases, J lost 3 bases, and 6 bases stayed unmatched. The CDR3 contains 13 residues. Germline V gene data show CDR1 as LNHDA and CDR2 as SQIVND (reference sequence). The CDR3 bases are TGTGCCAGCCAGGGGGCGCGGGACTATGGCTACACCTTC. This codes for CASQGARDYGYTF.

The chain is built from TRBV25-1 and TRBJ1-2, with D perhaps matching TRBD1 (6 bases). This CDR3 region has 12 residues. V lost 4 bases to trimming and J lost 7 bases, with 10 bases between them. The V gene's germline CDR1 is MGHDK and CDR2 SYGVNS. CDR3 DNA sequence: TGTGCCAGCAGTGCAAACAGGGTTGGCTACACCTTC. This encodes CASSANRVGYTF.

The gene calls are TRBV5-1 and TRBJ2-7; 8 nucleotides line up with TRBD1. The germline V gene has CDR1 SGHRS and CDR2 YFSETQ. The V and J ends lost 4 bases and 7 bases, in that order; junction bases with no gene match: 16. The CDR3 consists of 16 residues. Written as DNA, the CDR3 is TGCGCCAGCAGCCTCTACTTGGTACAGGGGGAAGGGGAGCAGTACTTC. This sequence encodes CASSLYLVQGEGEQYF.

This clone was detected once. The chain recombines TRBV7-9 with TRBJ2-3; D is ambiguous. CDR3 length equals 14 residues. The germline CDR1 and CDR2 sequences are SEHNR and FQNEAQ (reference sequence). V lost 2 bases and J lost 4, with 10 bases in between. In DNA, the CDR3 is TGTGCCAGCAGCTTAAGTGCCGGTTCAGATACGCAGTATTTT. This gives the protein CASSLSAGSDTQYF.

This clone was observed once. This rearrangement joins TRBV7-3 to TRBJ2-1; a weak D match, TRBD1 (6 bases). Germline V gene lookup returns CDR1 SGHTA and CDR2 FQGTGA. V lost 5 bases, J lost 5 bases, and 13 bases lay in between. The CDR3 sequence is 14 residues long. The DNA for the CDR3 is TGTGCCAGCAGCGATCCCACAGGGAACAATGAGCAGTTCTTC. It is translated as CASSDPTGNNEQFF.

The chain recombines TRBV5-3 with TRBJ2-2; 10 nucleotides match TRBD2. TRBV5-3 is placed among ORFs of uncertain function. The CDR3 consists of 20 residues. V lost 4 bases and J lost 0; bases outside the gene matches: 15. CDR3: CARSVKVAASGGPNTGELFF. DNA for the CDR3: TGTGCCAGAAGCGTGAAAGTTGCTGCTAGCGGGGGACCGAACACCGGGGAGCTGTTTTTT.

This sequence joins TRBV5-1 and TRBJ2-2, with 10 bases lining up with TRBD1. Per germline, CDR1 SGHRS and CDR2 YFSETQ. J lost 4 bases, V lost 4 bases, and 13 bases had no gene match. The CDR3 extends over 18 amino acids. CDR3: CASSVSTGGAKGTGELFF. CDR3 DNA sequence: TGCGCCAGCAGCGTCTCGACAGGGGGCGCGAAGGGCACCGGGGAGCTGTTTTTT.

The chain combines TRBV27 with TRBJ1-4; D unresolved. V lost 0 bases and J lost 0, with 8 bases in between. Germline assignment: CDR1 MNHEY and CDR2 SMNVEV (reference sequence). The CDR3 loop spans 16 amino acids. CDR3 bases: TGTGCCAGCAGTTTATCCCACATTACAACTAATGAAAAACTGTTTTTT. Translating it yields CASSLSHITTNEKLFF.